Below, 17 T cell receptor beta chains from the same sample are listed, as sequenced in a study of cytomegalovirus exposure and HLA in healthy donors. Vbeta (60) and Jbeta (13) primers were used in the PCR. TCRdb's copy holds only in-frame clones and misses some; the assay was immunoSEQ multiplex PCR. Of about 130,000 clones in the sample, roughly 82% were seen once. Sequencing was carried out using PBMCs. Receptors originate from a woman younger than 35 in good health and CMV-seropositive.

This clone showed up just once. The chain is built from TRBV15 and TRBJ2-7; D is perhaps TRBD1 (6 bases). CDR3 length: 15 amino acids. The V gene lost 0 bases and the J gene lost 2 bases, with 11 bases spanning the gap. Per germline, CDR1 LNHNV and CDR2 YYDKDF (reference sequence). CDR3 DNA sequence: TGTGCCACCAGCAGAGATTGGGGGCCCCCCTACGAGCAGTACTTC. Amino acids: CATSRDWGPPYEQYF.

The gene calls are TRBV19 and TRBJ2-7, with D perhaps TRBD1 (6 bases). CDR3 size: 12 residues. Trimming cost V 6 bases and J 7 bases, with 13 bases left between them. CDR1 LNHDA and CDR2 SQIVND come from the germline V gene (reference sequence). Written as DNA, the CDR3 is TGTGCCAGTAGGGGGGCTGCGTGGGAGCAGTACTTC. This encodes CASRGAAWEQYF.

Here the CDR3 reads CASSLQVLNEQFF. For the CDR3, the DNA is TGTGCCAGCAGCTTGCAGGTTTTGAATGAGCAGTTCTTC. This chain links TRBV7-2 with TRBJ2-1; D remains unclear. V was pared by 3 bases and J by 7 bases, with 10 bases between. The CDR3 sequence is 13 residues long. Germline assignment: CDR1 SGHTA and CDR2 FQGNSA.

J is TRBJ2-5 and V is TRBV5-4; TRBD2 aligns across 10 bases. Germline V gene lookup returns CDR1 SGHNT and CDR2 YYREEE (reference sequence). The CDR3 length is 16 residues. V was pared by 6 bases and J by 5 bases, with 13 bases of the junction left unmatched. CDR3 region: CASTQSGGGLGETQYF. The CDR3 coding sequence is TGTGCCAGCACCCAAAGCGGGGGGGGCCTTGGGGAGACCCAGTACTTC.

As regards this clone: Germline and junction disagree at one end, which may indicate a read error. The chain recombines TRBV7-9 with TRBJ2-3; D uncertain. The CDR3 extends over 12 amino acids. Germline lookup yields CDR1 SEHNR and CDR2 FQNEAQ (reference sequence). The CDR3 DNA sequence: TGTTCCAGCAGATCCTACACAGATACGCAGTATTTT. Translating it yields CSSRSYTDTQYF. Full variable domain (outside the CDR3, taken from reference TRBV7-9 and TRBJ2-3): DTGVSQNPRHKITKRGQNVTFRCDPISEHNRLYWYRQTLGQGPEFLTYFQNEAQLEKSRLLSDRFSAERPKGSFSTLEIQRTEQGDSAMYLCSSRSYTDTQYFGPGTRLTVL.

Turning to this clone: Germline and junction disagree at one end, which may indicate a read error. The rearrangement uses TRBV7-9 and TRBJ2-2; TRBD2 is a possible D gene (5 bases). CDR1 is SEHNR, CDR2 FQNEAQ, per germline (reference sequence). The CDR3 loop spans 16 amino acids. The CDR3 DNA sequence: TGTTCCAGCAGCCCTCGGGGTGCGTCGAACACCGGGGAGCTGTTTTTT. As protein: CSSSPRGASNTGELFF.

In this sample, this clone turned up once. The chain employs TRBV5-4 and TRBJ1-1; D unclear. The V and J ends lost 4 bases and 1 base respectively, with 14 bases between them. Looked up from germline, CDR1 is SGHNT and CDR2 is YYREEE (reference sequence). The CDR3 is made up of 15 amino acids. This CDR3 reads CASSLNRDSNTEAFF. In DNA, the CDR3 is TGTGCCAGCAGCCTAAACCGGGATTCGAACACTGAAGCTTTCTTT.

The chain couples TRBV13 to TRBJ2-7, with D maybe TRBD2 (5 bases). The CDR3 runs to 13 residues. Germline values: CDR1 PRHDT, CDR2 FYEKMQ (reference sequence). V was pared by 2 bases and J by 5 bases, with 10 bases between. CDR3 sequence (DNA): TGTGCCAGCAGCTTAAGAGGGAACCACGAGCAGTACTTC. This gives the protein CASSLRGNHEQYF.

V is TRBV19 and J is TRBJ2-5; possibly TRBD1 for D (6 bases). The CDR3 totals 15 residues. Germline values: CDR1 LNHDA, CDR2 SQIVND (reference sequence). V was trimmed by 5 bases and J by 2 bases, leaving 15 bases between them. CDR3 bases: TGTGCCAGTAGTTGGACAGTTCGACCTCAAGAGACCCAGTACTTC. Translation gives CASSWTVRPQETQYF. Together with reference TRBV19 and TRBJ2-5, the CDR3 gives the full variable domain: DGGITQSPKYLFRKEGQNVTLSCEQNLNHDAMYWYRQDPGQGLRLIYYSQIVNDFQKGDIAEGYSVSREKKESFPLTVTSAQKNPTAFYLCASSWTVRPQETQYFGPGTRLLVL.

The genes are TRBV28 and TRBJ2-1; D unresolved. Germline values: CDR1 MDHEN, CDR2 SYDVKM. V lost 2 bases to trimming and J lost 9 bases, with 5 bases between them. The CDR3 is 11 residues long. The CDR3 nucleotides read TGTGCCAGCAGTTTAGGCACTGAGCAGTTCTTC. Amino acid sequence: CASSLGTEQFF.

The chain links TRBV27 to TRBJ2-1; 10 nucleotides match TRBD2. The length of the CDR3 is 15 residues. After removal of 4 bases from V and 3 bases from J, the junction contained 3 bases not matched to a gene. Germline V lookup: CDR1 MNHEY, CDR2 SMNVEV (reference sequence). The CDR3 DNA reads TGTGCCAGCAGTTATAGCGGGGGGCTCTACAATGAGCAGTTCTTC. Translation gives CASSYSGGLYNEQFF.

The J gene is TRBJ2-1, the V gene TRBV10-3; 15 nucleotides line up with TRBD2. V was pared by 4 bases and J by 9 bases, with 4 bases of the junction left unmatched. This CDR3 comprises 15 residues. The germline V gene has CDR1 ENHRY and CDR2 SYGVKD. CDR3 nucleotide sequence: TGTGCCATCAGTGGGACTAGCGGGGGGGCCGGTGAGCAGTTCTTC. Its translation: CAISGTSGGAGEQFF.

A note on this clone: The junction departs from germline at one end; a sequencing error may be responsible. This chain joins TRBV7-9 and TRBJ1-1, with unresolved D. This CDR3 region has 15 residues. The germline V gene has CDR1 SEHNR and CDR2 FQNEAQ (reference sequence). The DNA of the CDR3 is TGTTCCAGCAGCTTATATGCGGGGAGGAACACTGAAGCTTTCTTT. Protein sequence: CSSSLYAGRNTEAFF.

The chain combines TRBV6-5 with TRBJ1-2; 7 bases match TRBD1. J lost 3 bases, V lost 2 bases, and 0 bases had no gene match. In germline, CDR1 is MNHEY, CDR2 SVGAGI. The CDR3 covers 13 residues. The CDR3 loop is CASSYRGHYGYTF. The CDR3 DNA reads as TGTGCCAGCAGTTACAGGGGGCACTATGGCTACACCTTC.

The chain has TRBV10-2 and TRBJ1-5; D is ambiguous. The CDR3 contains 16 residues. CDR1 WSHSY and CDR2 SAAADI come from the germline V gene. V shed 2 bases and J shed 0 bases, with 11 bases lying between them. CDR3 protein: CASSEDIPFSNQPQHF. Written as DNA, the CDR3 is TGCGCCAGCAGTGAGGACATCCCTTTTAGCAATCAGCCCCAGCATTTT.

This clone was detected only once. The DNA for the CDR3 is TGTGCAAGTCGCTTAGCCCCCGGGACAGGGGGCTACTATGGCTACACCTTC. Translating it yields CASRLAPGTGGYYGYTF. This chain joins TRBV12-2 and TRBJ1-2; the listed D gene, TRBD1, was not tested against the DNA. TRBV12-2 has pseudogene status. This CDR3 has 17 amino acids.

The table lists this clone with a count of one. The chain joins TRBV6-1 to TRBJ2-3, with TRBD2 matching 11 bases. Germline V gene data show CDR1 as MNHNS and CDR2 as SASEGT. The ends lost 4 bases at V and 4 bases at J; junction bases unmatched: 4. The CDR3 sequence is 15 residues long. In DNA form, the CDR3 reads TGTGCCAGCAGTGTCTCTAGCGGGGGGCCAGATACGCAGTATTTT. It yields the protein CASSVSSGGPDTQYF.